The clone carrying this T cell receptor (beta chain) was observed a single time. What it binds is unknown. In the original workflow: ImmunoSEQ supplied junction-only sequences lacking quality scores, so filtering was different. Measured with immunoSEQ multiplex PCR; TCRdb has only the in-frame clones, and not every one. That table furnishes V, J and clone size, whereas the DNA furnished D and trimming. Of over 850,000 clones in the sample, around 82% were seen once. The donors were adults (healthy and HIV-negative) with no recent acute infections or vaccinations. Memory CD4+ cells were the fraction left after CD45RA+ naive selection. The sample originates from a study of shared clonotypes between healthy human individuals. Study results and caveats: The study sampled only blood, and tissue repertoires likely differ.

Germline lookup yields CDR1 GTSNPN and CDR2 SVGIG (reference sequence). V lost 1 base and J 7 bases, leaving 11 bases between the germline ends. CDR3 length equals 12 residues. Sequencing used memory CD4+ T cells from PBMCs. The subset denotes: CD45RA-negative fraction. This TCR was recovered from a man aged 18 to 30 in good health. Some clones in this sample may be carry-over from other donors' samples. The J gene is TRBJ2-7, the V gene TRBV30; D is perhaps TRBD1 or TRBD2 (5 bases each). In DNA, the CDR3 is TGTGCCTGGAGTGCCCAAGAGGGGGAGCAGTACTTC. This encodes CAWSAQEGEQYF.